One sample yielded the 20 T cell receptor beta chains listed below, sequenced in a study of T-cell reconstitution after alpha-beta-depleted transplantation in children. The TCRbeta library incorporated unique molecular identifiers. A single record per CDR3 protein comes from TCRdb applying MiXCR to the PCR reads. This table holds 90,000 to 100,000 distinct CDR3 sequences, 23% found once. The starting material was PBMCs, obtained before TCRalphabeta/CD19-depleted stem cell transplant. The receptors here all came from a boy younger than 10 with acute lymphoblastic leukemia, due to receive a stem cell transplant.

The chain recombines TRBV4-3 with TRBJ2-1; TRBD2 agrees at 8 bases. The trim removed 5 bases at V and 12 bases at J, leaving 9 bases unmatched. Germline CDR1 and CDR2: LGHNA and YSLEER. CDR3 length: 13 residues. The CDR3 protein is CASSGTRGGVQFF. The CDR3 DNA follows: TGCGCCAGCAGCGGGACTAGGGGTGGGGTGCAGTTCTTC.

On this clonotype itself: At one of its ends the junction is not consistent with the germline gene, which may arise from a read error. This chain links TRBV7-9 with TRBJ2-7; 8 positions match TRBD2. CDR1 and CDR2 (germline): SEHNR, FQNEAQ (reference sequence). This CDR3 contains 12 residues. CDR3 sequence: CASSFDRLALFF. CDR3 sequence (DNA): TGTGCCAGCAGCTTCGACCGACTAGCGCTATTCTTC.

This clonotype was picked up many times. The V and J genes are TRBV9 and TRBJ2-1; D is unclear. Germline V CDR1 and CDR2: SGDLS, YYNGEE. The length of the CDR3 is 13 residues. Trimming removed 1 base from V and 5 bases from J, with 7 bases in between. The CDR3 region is CASSVLVDNEQFF. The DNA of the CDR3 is TGTGCCAGCAGCGTATTAGTCGACAATGAGCAGTTCTTC.

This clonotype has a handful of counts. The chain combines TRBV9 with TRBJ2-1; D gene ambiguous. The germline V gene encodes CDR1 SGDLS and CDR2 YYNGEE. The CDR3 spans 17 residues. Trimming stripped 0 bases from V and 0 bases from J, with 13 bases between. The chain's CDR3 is CASSVGSTGFSYNEQFF. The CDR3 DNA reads TGTGCCAGCAGCGTAGGGTCGACTGGATTCTCCTACAATGAGCAGTTCTTC.

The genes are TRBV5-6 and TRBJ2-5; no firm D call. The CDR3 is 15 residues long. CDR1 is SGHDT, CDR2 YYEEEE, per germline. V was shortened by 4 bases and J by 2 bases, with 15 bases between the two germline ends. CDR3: CASSPSPTLQETQYF. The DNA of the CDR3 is TGTGCCAGCAGCCCCTCCCCCACACTACAAGAGACCCAGTACTTC.

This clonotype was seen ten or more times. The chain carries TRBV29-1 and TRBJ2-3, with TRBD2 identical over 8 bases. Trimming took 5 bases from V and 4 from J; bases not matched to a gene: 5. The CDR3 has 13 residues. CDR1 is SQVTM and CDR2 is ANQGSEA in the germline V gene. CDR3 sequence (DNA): TGCAGCGTTTCGGGGACTAGTCCAGATACGCAGTATTTT. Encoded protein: CSVSGTSPDTQYF.

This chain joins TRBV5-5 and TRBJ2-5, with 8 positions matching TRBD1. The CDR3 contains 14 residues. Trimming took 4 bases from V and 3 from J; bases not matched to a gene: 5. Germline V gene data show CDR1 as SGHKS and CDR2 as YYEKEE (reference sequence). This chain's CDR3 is CASSTWTGKETQYF. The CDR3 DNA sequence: TGTGCCAGCAGCACCTGGACAGGGAAAGAGACCCAGTACTTC.

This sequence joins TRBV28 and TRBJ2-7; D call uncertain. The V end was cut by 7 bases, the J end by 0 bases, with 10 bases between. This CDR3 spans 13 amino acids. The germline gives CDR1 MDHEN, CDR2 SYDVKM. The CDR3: CASTKALSYEQYF. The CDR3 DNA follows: TGTGCCAGCACTAAAGCCCTCTCCTACGAGCAGTACTTC.

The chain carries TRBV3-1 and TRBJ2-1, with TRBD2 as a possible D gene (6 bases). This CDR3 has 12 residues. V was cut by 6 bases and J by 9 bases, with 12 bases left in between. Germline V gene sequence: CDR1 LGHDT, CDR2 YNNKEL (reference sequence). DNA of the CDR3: TGTGCCAGCAGGGGACTTCTGGGTGAGCAGTTCTTC. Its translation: CASRGLLGEQFF.

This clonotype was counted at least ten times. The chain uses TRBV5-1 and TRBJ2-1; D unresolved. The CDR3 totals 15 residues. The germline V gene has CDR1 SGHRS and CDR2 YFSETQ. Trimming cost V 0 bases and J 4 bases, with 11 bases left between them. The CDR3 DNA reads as TGCGCCAGCAGCTTGGTAGGCGGAGTATACAATGAGCAGTTCTTC. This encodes CASSLVGGVYNEQFF.

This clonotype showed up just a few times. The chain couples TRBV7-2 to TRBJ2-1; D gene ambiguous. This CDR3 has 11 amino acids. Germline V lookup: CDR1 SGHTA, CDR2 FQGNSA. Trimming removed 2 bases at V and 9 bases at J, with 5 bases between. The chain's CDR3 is CASSLHSEQFF. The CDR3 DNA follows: TGTGCCAGCAGCTTACACAGTGAGCAGTTCTTC.

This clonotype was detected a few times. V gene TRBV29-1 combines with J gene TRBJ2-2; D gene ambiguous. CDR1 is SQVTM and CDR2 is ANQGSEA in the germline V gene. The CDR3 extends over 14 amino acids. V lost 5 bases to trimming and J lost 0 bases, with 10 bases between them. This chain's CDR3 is CSVTQWANTGELFF. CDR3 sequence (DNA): TGCAGCGTTACCCAATGGGCGAACACCGGGGAGCTGTTTTTT.

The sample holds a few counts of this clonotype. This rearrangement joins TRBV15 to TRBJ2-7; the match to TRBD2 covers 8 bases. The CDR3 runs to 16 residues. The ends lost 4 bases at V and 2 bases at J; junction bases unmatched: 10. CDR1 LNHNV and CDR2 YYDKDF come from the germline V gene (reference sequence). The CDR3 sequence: CATSTPGGSGTYEQYF. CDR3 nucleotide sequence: TGTGCCACCAGCACCCCCGGGGGTAGCGGGACCTACGAGCAGTACTTC.

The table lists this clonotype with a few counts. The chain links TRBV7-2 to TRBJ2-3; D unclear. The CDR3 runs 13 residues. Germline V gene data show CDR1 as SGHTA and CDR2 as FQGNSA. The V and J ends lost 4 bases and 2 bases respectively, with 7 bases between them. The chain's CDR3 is CASSSPFTDTQYF. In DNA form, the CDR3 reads TGTGCCAGCAGCTCTCCCTTCACAGATACGCAGTATTTT.

The DNA of the CDR3 is TGTGCCAGCAGCTATAGCGGAGGGGCCGGACATGAGCAGTTCTTC. Amino acids: CASSYSGGAGHEQFF. The J gene is TRBJ2-1, the V gene TRBV11-2, with D perhaps matching TRBD2 (6 bases). CDR1 is SGHAT and CDR2 is FQNNGV in the germline V gene. The V end lost 4 bases, the J end lost 8 bases, and 18 bases lay between the germline ends. The CDR3 contains 15 residues.

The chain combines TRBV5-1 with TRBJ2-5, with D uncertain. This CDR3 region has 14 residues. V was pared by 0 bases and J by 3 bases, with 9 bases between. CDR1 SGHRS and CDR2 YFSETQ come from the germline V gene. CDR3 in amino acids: CASSLVDGKETQYF. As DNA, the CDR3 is TGCGCCAGCAGCTTGGTCGACGGAAAAGAGACCCAGTACTTC.

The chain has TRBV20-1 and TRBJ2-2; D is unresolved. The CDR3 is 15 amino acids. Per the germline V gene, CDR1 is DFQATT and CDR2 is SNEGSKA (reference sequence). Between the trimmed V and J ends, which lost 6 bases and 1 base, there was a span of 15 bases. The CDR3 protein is CSAKPRTVNTGELFF. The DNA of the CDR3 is TGCAGTGCGAAACCTAGGACGGTGAACACCGGGGAGCTGTTTTTT.

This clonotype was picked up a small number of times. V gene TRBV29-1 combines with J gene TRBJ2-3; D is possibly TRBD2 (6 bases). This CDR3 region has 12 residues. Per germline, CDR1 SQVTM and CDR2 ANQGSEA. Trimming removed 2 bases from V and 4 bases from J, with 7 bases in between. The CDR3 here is CSVETGADTQYF. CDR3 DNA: TGCAGCGTTGAAACGGGGGCAGATACGCAGTATTTT.

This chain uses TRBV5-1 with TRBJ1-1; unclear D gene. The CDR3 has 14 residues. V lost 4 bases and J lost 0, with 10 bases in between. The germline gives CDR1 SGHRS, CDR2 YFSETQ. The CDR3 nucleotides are TGCGCCAGCAGCAGGGAGGCGGTGAACACTGAAGCTTTCTTT. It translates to CASSREAVNTEAFF.

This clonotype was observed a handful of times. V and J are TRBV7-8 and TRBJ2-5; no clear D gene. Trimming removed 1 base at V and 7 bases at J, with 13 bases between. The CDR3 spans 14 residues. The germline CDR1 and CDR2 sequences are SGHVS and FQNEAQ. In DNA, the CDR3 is TGTGCCAGCAGCTTAGAAGGCGGCGAAGGGACCCAGTACTTC. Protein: CASSLEGGEGTQYF.